The 24 T cell receptor beta chains below come from one sample, sequenced in a study of vaccination effects on CD4 cells after COVID-19. Measured with immunoSEQ multiplex PCR; TCRdb has only the in-frame clones, and not every one. This sample has almost 15,000 clones, with around 75% found just once. Their antigen targets remain unknown. Antigen-specific CD4+ T cells were expanded with viral peptide pools in the ViraFEST assay before sequencing. Investigators separated out CD4+ T cells once 10 days of culture had passed. The cohort was immunized with two doses of either the BNT162b2 or mRNA-1273 vaccine. The sample in question was CD4+ T cells from PBMCs cultured with HCoV-NL63 spike peptides, obtained after COVID-19 vaccination. Source of these receptors: a human donor who received a COVID-19 vaccine.

The count of this clone is one. This chain links TRBV30 with TRBJ2-6; TRBD1 matches 8 bases. The CDR3 spans 20 residues. Germline V gene lookup returns CDR1 GTSNPN and CDR2 SVGIG (reference sequence). Trimming at V came to 2 bases and at J to 2 bases, leaving 17 bases not matched to a gene. Here the CDR3 DNA reads TGTGCCTGGAGTAGTCTGGGTCGGACAGGGTCCCTTCCTGGGGCCAACGTCCTGACTTTC. It codes for CAWSSLGRTGSLPGANVLTF.

The chain recombines TRBV3-1 (or the pseudogene TRBV3-2) with TRBJ2-1; tentative D call: TRBD1 (5 bases). Trimming pared 4 bases from V and 4 bases from J, leaving 11 bases between. The germline CDR1 and CDR2 sequences are LGHDT and YNNKEL (reference sequence). This CDR3 contains 14 residues. The CDR3 region has the DNA TGTGCCAGCAGCCGGTTCGACAGATACAATGAGCAGTTCTTC. Protein product: CASSRFDRYNEQFF.

The V call is TRBV4-2, the J call TRBJ2-1; 11 bases are a match to TRBD2. The CDR3 covers 14 residues. Germline V gene data show CDR1 as LGHNA and CDR2 as YNFKEQ. With 4 bases clipped from V and 7 bases from J, the junction kept 3 bases outside the gene matches. The CDR3 sequence: CASSRSGGANEQFF. Here the CDR3 DNA reads TGTGCCAGCAGCCGTAGCGGGGGGGCTAATGAGCAGTTCTTC.

This clone was found once. This chain joins TRBV30 and TRBJ1-4; no firm D call. The germline CDR1 and CDR2 sequences are GTSNPN and SVGIG (reference sequence). CDR3 length: 14 amino acids. V was trimmed by 0 bases and J by 4 bases, leaving 9 bases between them. In nucleotides, the CDR3 is TGTGCCTGGAGTGTAGGGCGGCTTAATGAAAAACTGTTTTTT. Protein: CAWSVGRLNEKLFF.

The genes are TRBV9 and TRBJ1-2; D is uncertain. CDR3 length equals 13 residues. Per the germline V gene, CDR1 is SGDLS and CDR2 is YYNGEE. With 3 bases removed from V and 8 bases from J, the gap between germline ends came to 14 bases. Here the CDR3 DNA reads TGTGCCAGCAGCGGGAGCCTAGTGGGCGGCTACACCTTC. It yields the protein CASSGSLVGGYTF.

The rearrangement links TRBV7-2 to TRBJ2-3; 7 bases align to TRBD1. The CDR3 runs to 17 residues. Germline assignment: CDR1 SGHTA and CDR2 FQGNSA. The ends lost 1 base at V and 2 bases at J; junction bases unmatched: 9. This chain's CDR3 is CASSLGDSGFHTDTQYF. The CDR3, as DNA: TGTGCCAGCAGCTTAGGGGACAGCGGTTTTCACACAGATACGCAGTATTTT.

This chain connects TRBV6-5 to TRBJ2-5; 9 bases fit TRBD1. Germline V gene sequence: CDR1 MNHEY, CDR2 SVGAGI. This CDR3 spans 15 amino acids. J gave up 4 bases and V 7 bases, and 10 bases lay outside the gene matches. CDR3 amino acids: CASTMGQGYRETQYF. For the CDR3, the DNA is TGTGCCAGCACTATGGGACAGGGATACCGAGAGACCCAGTACTTC.

The J gene is TRBJ1-1, the V gene TRBV5-1; D gene unclear. V gave up 0 bases and J gave up 1 base, with 10 bases separating them. The CDR3 consists of 15 residues. Germline CDR1 reads SGHRS; CDR2 reads YFSETQ. The CDR3 reads CASSLAVVRNTEAFF. CDR3 coding DNA: TGCGCCAGCAGCTTGGCGGTAGTTAGGAACACTGAAGCTTTCTTT.

This clone was seen more than once but under ten times. The V call is TRBV5-4, the J call TRBJ1-2; D perhaps matches TRBD1 (6 bases). V lost 0 bases and J lost 4, with 13 bases in between. Germline V lookup: CDR1 SGHNT, CDR2 YYREEE (reference sequence). The CDR3 has 15 amino acids. The CDR3 DNA reads as TGTGCCAGCAGCTTGGACAGGGTAGGGATCTATGGCTACACCTTC. Encoded protein: CASSLDRVGIYGYTF.

The gene calls are TRBV19 and TRBJ2-1, with 7 positions matching TRBD1. After removal of 5 bases from V and 0 bases from J, the junction contained 7 bases not matched to a gene. The CDR3 extends over 16 amino acids. The V gene's germline CDR1 is LNHDA and CDR2 SQIVND (reference sequence). In DNA form, the CDR3 reads TGTGCCAGTAGTGCCACAGGGGTTTTCTCCTACAATGAGCAGTTCTTC. Its protein is CASSATGVFSYNEQFF.

The J gene is TRBJ1-4, the V gene TRBV4-3; tentative D call: TRBD1 (6 bases). The CDR3 runs 15 residues. Germline V lookup: CDR1 LGHNA, CDR2 YSLEER. V gave up 0 bases and J gave up 16 bases, with 21 bases separating them. The CDR3 sequence: CASSQDNSWRQAPFF. The CDR3 nucleotides read TGCGCCAGCAGCCAAGATAATTCGTGGCGACAGGCCCCGTTTTTT.

V usage is TRBV30 and J usage is TRBJ1-4; 10 bases align to TRBD1. CDR3 length: 13 residues. J was trimmed by 8 bases and V by 5 bases; bases with no gene match: 5. Germline V CDR1 and CDR2: GTSNPN, SVGIG (reference sequence). The CDR3 sequence is CAWGPGQGEKLFF. CDR3 DNA: TGTGCCTGGGGACCGGGACAGGGGGAAAAACTGTTTTTT.

The CDR3 sequence is CASSWGAAAGLSGANVLTF. Here the CDR3 DNA reads TGTGCCAGCAGCTGGGGGGCCGCAGCGGGACTCTCTGGGGCCAACGTCCTGACTTTC. The chain joins TRBV5-4 to TRBJ2-6; a possible D gene is TRBD2 (7 bases). The length of the CDR3 is 19 residues. The ends were cut back, 3 bases at V and 0 bases at J, with 19 bases in the middle. Germline V gives CDR1 SGHNT, CDR2 YYREEE (reference sequence).

DNA for the CDR3: TGTGCCAGCAGTGAAGGGGGGATCTCTGAAGCTTTCTTT. It translates to CASSEGGISEAFF. The chain couples TRBV2 to TRBJ1-1, with a possible D match to TRBD1 (5 bases). V lost 1 base and J lost 6, with 9 bases in between. Germline CDR1 is SNHLY and CDR2 is FYNNEI. This CDR3 has 13 residues.

V and J are TRBV3-1 (or the pseudogene TRBV3-2) and TRBJ1-4, with D possibly matching TRBD1 (6 bases). The CDR3 extends over 14 amino acids. Per germline, CDR1 LGHDT and CDR2 YNNKEL (reference sequence). The V end lost 2 bases, the J end lost 5 bases, and 9 bases lay between the germline ends. This CDR3 is CASSQLGQNEKLFF. The CDR3, as DNA: TGTGCCAGCAGCCAACTCGGACAGAATGAAAAACTGTTTTTT.

The chain combines TRBV5-1 with TRBJ2-7; a weak D match, TRBD2 (6 bases). This CDR3 comprises 15 residues. Looked up from germline, CDR1 is SGHRS and CDR2 is YFSETQ. With 4 bases removed from V and 0 bases from J, the gap between germline ends came to 14 bases. CDR3 in DNA: TGCGCCAGCAGCCACGGCAGCGGGTCCTCCTACGAGCAGTACTTC. Translating gives CASSHGSGSSYEQYF.

This clone was observed a few times. J is TRBJ1-2 and V is TRBV28, with D possibly matching TRBD1 (5 bases). Germline V gene sequence: CDR1 MDHEN, CDR2 SYDVKM. The CDR3 has 13 amino acids. The V and J ends lost 4 bases and 4 bases respectively, with 10 bases between them. The DNA of the CDR3 is TGTGCCAGCAGTTCCAGGGCGATCTATGGCTACACCTTC. It codes for CASSSRAIYGYTF.

The J gene is TRBJ1-6, the V gene TRBV7-9; D ambiguous. Trimming shortened V by 5 bases and J by 0 bases, and 14 bases separated the two germline ends. This CDR3 contains 17 residues. CDR1 and CDR2 (germline): SEHNR, FQNEAQ (reference sequence). As DNA, the CDR3 is TGTGCCAGCAGCCCCACGACCCCGAGCTCCTATAATTCACCCCTCCACTTT. Residues: CASSPTTPSSYNSPLHF.

J is TRBJ1-4 and V is TRBV27, with D possibly being TRBD1 (5 bases). V was shortened by 3 bases and J by 5 bases, with 10 bases between the two germline ends. The CDR3 covers 14 residues. CDR1 MNHEY and CDR2 SMNVEV come from the germline V gene (reference sequence). Here the CDR3 reads CASSFGTPNEKLFF. The CDR3 DNA is TGTGCCAGCAGTTTCGGGACGCCAAATGAAAAACTGTTTTTT.

This clone was observed a single time. The chain has TRBV3-1 (or the pseudogene TRBV3-2) and TRBJ2-2; D remains ambiguous. Germline CDR1 reads LGHDT; CDR2 reads YNNKEL (reference sequence). With 4 bases removed from V and 0 bases from J, the gap between germline ends came to 18 bases. The CDR3 is made up of 18 amino acids. The CDR3 DNA is TGTGCCAGCAGCCTACTCTCCCCGAGGATCGCGAACACCGGGGAGCTGTTTTTT. It specifies CASSLLSPRIANTGELFF.

This clone turned up a few times. DNA for the CDR3: TGTGCCAGCAGCCAACTCGGTTGGGAGCAGTACTTC. This sequence encodes CASSQLGWEQYF. J is TRBJ2-7 and V is TRBV3-1 (or the pseudogene TRBV3-2); D is undetermined. V lost 2 bases, J lost 7 bases, and 9 bases lay in between. Germline V gene lookup returns CDR1 LGHDT and CDR2 YNNKEL (reference sequence). This CDR3 spans 12 amino acids.

V and J are TRBV29-1 and TRBJ2-3, with D perhaps matching TRBD1 (5 bases). The CDR3 length is 14 residues. Germline values: CDR1 SQVTM, CDR2 ANQGSEA. Trimming took 3 bases from V and 7 from J, leaving 17 bases between them. The CDR3 DNA is TGCAGCGTTGACCTTGGGGCCGACAGAAATACGCAGTATTTT. It codes for CSVDLGADRNTQYF.

This clone is a singleton in its sample. The rearrangement links TRBV4-2 to TRBJ1-1, with 9 bases matching TRBD1. The CDR3 spans 14 residues. Trimming at V came to 4 bases and at J to 1 base, leaving 1 base not matched to a gene. The V gene's germline CDR1 is LGHNA and CDR2 YNFKEQ. The CDR3 DNA follows: TGTGCCAGCAGCCGGGGACAGGGGAACACTGAAGCTTTCTTT. This translates into CASSRGQGNTEAFF.

This clone was found once. The chain uses TRBV3-1 (or the pseudogene TRBV3-2) and TRBJ1-5, with D tentatively TRBD1 (5 bases). CDR1 is LGHDT, CDR2 YNNKEL, per germline (reference sequence). V lost 4 bases, J lost 7 bases, and 17 bases lay in between. This CDR3 region has 15 residues. CDR3 bases: TGTGCCAGCAGCCCCAGTGGAGGGGTTGGACAGCCCCAGCATTTT. Encoded protein: CASSPSGGVGQPQHF.